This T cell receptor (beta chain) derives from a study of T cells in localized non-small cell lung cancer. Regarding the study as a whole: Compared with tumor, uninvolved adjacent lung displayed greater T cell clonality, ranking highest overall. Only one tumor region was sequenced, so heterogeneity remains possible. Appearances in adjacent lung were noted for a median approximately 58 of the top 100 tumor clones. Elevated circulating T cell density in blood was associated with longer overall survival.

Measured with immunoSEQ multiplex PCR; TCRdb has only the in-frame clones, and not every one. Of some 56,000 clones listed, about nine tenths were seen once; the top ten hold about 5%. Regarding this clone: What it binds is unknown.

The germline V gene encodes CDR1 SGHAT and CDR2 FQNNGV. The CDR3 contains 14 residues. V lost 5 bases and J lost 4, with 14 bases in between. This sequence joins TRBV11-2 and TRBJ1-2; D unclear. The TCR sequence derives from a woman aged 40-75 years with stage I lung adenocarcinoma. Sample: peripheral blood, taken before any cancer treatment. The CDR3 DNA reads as TGTGCCAGCAGCCCTGGGGAGGGTACCTATGGCTACACCTTC. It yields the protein CASSPGEGTYGYTF.